One and the same sample provided the 28 T cell receptor beta chains below, sequenced in a study of CD8+CD57+ T cells in acquired aplastic anemia. The TCR beta profiling, which covered VDJ combination and CDR3 sequence, was carried out using genomic DNA as the template. TCRdb re-called the reads through MiXCR, storing one row per CDR3 protein. The sample records around 200,000 distinct CDR3 sequences, roughly 63% being singletons. Those patients picked for sequencing had displayed CD8+CD57+ cell expansion on flow cytometry. Sequences were obtained from sorted CD4+, CD8+, or CD8+CD57+ T cells (not recorded which) from PBMCs. Every receptor here comes from a human donor with aplastic anemia.

CDR3 sequence reads: CASSPTLWGQGSSYEQYF. CDR3 sequence (DNA): TGTGCCAGCAGCCCTACTTTATGGGGACAGGGTAGCTCCTACGAGCAGTACTTC. The chain joins TRBV9 to TRBJ2-7; 9 nucleotides agree with TRBD1. Germline V gene sequence: CDR1 SGDLS, CDR2 YYNGEE. The CDR3 totals 18 residues. Trimming at V came to 4 bases and at J to 0 bases, leaving 14 bases not matched to a gene.

This chain connects TRBV7-9 to TRBJ2-3; D gene unclear. Germline V lookup: CDR1 SEHNR, CDR2 FQNEAQ (reference sequence). There are 12 residues in the CDR3. In DNA, the CDR3 is TGTGCAGAGGAGATTACCACAGATACGCAGTATTTT. It codes for CAEEITTDTQYF.

This clonotype has at least ten counts. The CDR3 protein is CASTPTGTGSQPQHF. CDR3 in DNA: TGTGCCAGTACTCCGACCGGGACAGGGAGTCAGCCCCAGCATTTT. V usage is TRBV19 and J usage is TRBJ1-5; 9 bases match TRBD1. Germline values: CDR1 LNHDA, CDR2 SQIVND (reference sequence). V lost 7 bases, J lost 6 bases, and 10 bases stayed unmatched. The CDR3 is 15 residues long. Filled out from reference TRBV19 and TRBJ1-5, the complete variable domain reads DGGITQSPKYLFRKEGQNVTLSCEQNLNHDAMYWYRQDPGQGLRLIYYSQIVNDFQKGDIAEGYSVSREKKESFPLTVTSAQKNPTAFYLCASTPTGTGSQPQHFGDGTRLSIL.

The chain links TRBV25-1 to TRBJ1-2; D is unclear. V was trimmed by 6 bases and J by 4 bases, leaving 15 bases between them. The germline gives CDR1 MGHDK, CDR2 SYGVNS. The CDR3 contains 14 residues. CDR3 loop: CASRSRVTFYGYTF. CDR3 in DNA: TGTGCCAGCAGAAGCCGGGTCACCTTCTATGGCTACACCTTC.

The table lists this clonotype with many counts. The V and J genes are TRBV4-1 and TRBJ1-5; the match to TRBD1 covers 7 bases. Germline lookup yields CDR1 MGHRA and CDR2 YSYEKL. This CDR3 has 13 residues. V gave up 2 bases and J gave up 7 bases; unmatched junction bases: 2. The CDR3 DNA follows: TGCGCCAGCAGCCAACACAGGGGCCAGCCCCAGCATTTT. It yields the protein CASSQHRGQPQHF.

The J gene is TRBJ1-1, the V gene TRBV6-1, with 9 bases lining up with TRBD1. V was clipped by 4 bases and J by 3 bases; unmatched bases: 9. Germline loops: CDR1 MNHNS, CDR2 SASEGT. The CDR3 has 16 amino acids. The CDR3 coding sequence is TGTGCCAGCAGTGGCATACAGGGGGCGATGGACACTGAAGCTTTCTTT. Translating it yields CASSGIQGAMDTEAFF.

This clonotype turned up a few times. A much larger clone lies a single base off, so this may be a read error. The final CDR3 position lacks the conserved phenylalanine or tryptophan, pointing to a likely read error. The rearrangement links TRBV5-4 to TRBJ1-3; D ambiguous. The CDR3 runs to 16 residues. Germline values: CDR1 SGHNT, CDR2 YYREEE (reference sequence). V lost 0 bases and J lost 0, with 10 bases in between. The CDR3 coding sequence is TGTGCCAGCAGCTTGGAACGGGGTAGCTCTGGAAACACCATATATTTG. This gives the protein CASSLERGSSGNTIYL.

The rearrangement joins TRBV20-1 to TRBJ2-1; TRBD2 matches at 7 bases. This CDR3 region has 12 residues. With V trimmed by 0 bases and J by 10 bases, 3 bases remained unmatched. Per the germline V gene, CDR1 is DFQATT and CDR2 is SNEGSKA (reference sequence). This CDR3 is CSARDHSGEQFF. The CDR3 DNA reads as TGCAGTGCTAGAGACCATAGCGGGGAGCAGTTCTTC.

This chain joins TRBV29-1 and TRBJ2-6; D unresolved. With 7 bases removed from V and 0 bases from J, the gap between germline ends came to 10 bases. The CDR3 length is 14 residues. The germline V gene encodes CDR1 SQVTM and CDR2 ANQGSEA. The CDR3 DNA is TGCAGCGATACCGCCAACTCTGGGGCCAACGTCCTGACTTTC. It encodes CSDTANSGANVLTF.

The chain combines TRBV10-3 with TRBJ2-5, with 7 bases lining up with TRBD1. Per the germline V gene, CDR1 is ENHRY and CDR2 is SYGVKD. The CDR3 length is 15 residues. Germline trimming cut 6 bases from V and 0 bases from J; bases unmatched to any gene: 7. Written as DNA, the CDR3 is TGTGCCATCAGCCTACAGGGGACAAACCAAGAGACCCAGTACTTC. Translation: CAISLQGTNQETQYF.

This clonotype was observed at least ten times. The chain has TRBV15 and TRBJ1-2; 7 nucleotides agree with TRBD1. The ends lost 3 bases at V and 2 bases at J; junction bases unmatched: 6. CDR1 LNHNV and CDR2 YYDKDF come from the germline V gene (reference sequence). The CDR3 has 15 amino acids. Written as DNA, the CDR3 is TGTGCCACCAGCAGCTGGGACAGTTCCAACTATGGCTACACCTTC. It codes for CATSSWDSSNYGYTF.

This CDR3 reads CSVDDKAHYGYTF. DNA for the CDR3: TGCAGCGTTGATGATAAGGCACACTATGGCTACACCTTC. This chain joins TRBV29-1 and TRBJ1-2; D call uncertain. The CDR3 is 13 residues long. Trimming shortened V by 3 bases and J by 3 bases, and 11 bases separated the two germline ends. Germline CDR1 reads SQVTM; CDR2 reads ANQGSEA.

This clonotype was observed a few times. The chain uses TRBV30 and TRBJ2-2; no firm D call. This CDR3 is 14 amino acids long. Between the trimmed V and J ends, which lost 0 bases and 7 bases, there was a span of 12 bases. Looked up from germline, CDR1 is GTSNPN and CDR2 is SVGIG (reference sequence). The CDR3 reads CAWSVGSSGGELFF. The CDR3 DNA sequence: TGTGCCTGGAGTGTTGGTTCCTCCGGCGGGGAGCTGTTTTTT.

On this clonotype itself: Since no conserved phenylalanine or tryptophan closes the CDR3, a read error is the likely cause. No DNA is shown, since the ends of the CDR3 on it are uncertain; the CDR3 is the one TCRdb lists. The gene calls are TRBV9 and TRBJ2-7; the D call in the table, TRBD2, was not verified against the DNA. The CDR3 spans 8 amino acids, including both terminal residues. Germline loops: CDR1 SGDLS, CDR2 YYNGEE. The CDR3 is CASSVEAG.

The gene calls are TRBV7-9 and TRBJ2-1, with a weak D call TRBD1 (6 bases). The CDR3 has 12 amino acids. Germline V gene lookup returns CDR1 SEHNR and CDR2 FQNEAQ (reference sequence). The ends were cut back, 5 bases at V and 14 bases at J, with 16 bases in the middle. Here the CDR3 reads CASSLQGRGKFF. Here the CDR3 DNA reads TGTGCCAGCAGCCTACAGGGAAGGGGGAAGTTCTTC.

The rearrangement links TRBV25-1 to TRBJ2-5; perhaps TRBD1 as D (5 bases). Trimming took off 6 bases at V and 2 bases at J, with 16 bases between the two ends. Germline V CDR1 and CDR2: MGHDK, SYGVNS. This CDR3 is built from 15 residues. The CDR3: CASSLGWGGQETQYF. The CDR3 region has the DNA TGTGCCAGCAGCTTGGGTTGGGGCGGACAAGAGACCCAGTACTTC.

The J gene is TRBJ1-6, the V gene TRBV29-1; 10 bases are a match to TRBD1. V lost 1 base, J lost 9 bases, and 0 bases stayed unmatched. The germline CDR1 and CDR2 sequences are SQVTM and ANQGSEA. The CDR3 covers 13 residues. CDR3 nucleotide sequence: TGCAGCGTTGAAGGGGACAGGGGTTCACCCCTCCACTTT. It is translated as CSVEGDRGSPLHF.

V is TRBV14 and J is TRBJ1-3; no reliable D call. The CDR3 is 14 residues long. Germline V gene lookup returns CDR1 SGHDN and CDR2 FVKESK. Trimming removed 0 bases from V and 7 bases from J, with 10 bases in between. The DNA for the CDR3 is TGTGCCAGCAGCCAAGAAGTTCAAGCGAACACCATATATTTT. Its protein is CASSQEVQANTIYF.

This clonotype was observed many times. The chain is built from TRBV20-1 and TRBJ1-5, with D possibly matching TRBD1 (6 bases). The CDR3 runs to 14 residues. The V gene lost 0 bases and the J gene lost 5 bases, with 11 bases spanning the gap. Germline CDR1 DFQATT, CDR2 SNEGSKA (reference sequence). The DNA for the CDR3 is TGCAGTGCTAGAGAGACAGGAATCGATCAGCCCCAGCATTTT. It is translated as CSARETGIDQPQHF.

The rearrangement links TRBV7-9 to TRBJ2-5; no clear D gene. The V and J ends lost 1 base and 4 bases respectively, with 7 bases between them. There are 13 residues in the CDR3. From germline, CDR1 is SEHNR and CDR2 FQNEAQ (reference sequence). The CDR3 DNA reads TGTGCCAGCAGCTTAGACATAGTAGAGACCCAGTACTTC. Translating it yields CASSLDIVETQYF.

The chain uses TRBV7-2 and TRBJ2-7; D unresolved. V was pared by 7 bases and J by 4 bases, with 17 bases between. The CDR3 runs to 14 residues. Germline V gene lookup returns CDR1 SGHTA and CDR2 FQGNSA. The CDR3 is CASTQTQWPYEQYF. CDR3 bases: TGTGCCAGCACCCAAACTCAGTGGCCTTACGAGCAGTACTTC.

In regard to this clonotype: The final CDR3 position lacks the conserved phenylalanine or tryptophan, pointing to a likely read error. The rearrangement uses TRBV5-6 and TRBJ1-1; no reliable D call. Germline CDR1 reads SGHDT; CDR2 reads YYEEEE. Trimming shortened V by 0 bases and J by 1 base, and 7 bases separated the two germline ends. There are 14 residues in the CDR3. CDR3 protein: CASSLAGSNTEAFL. CDR3 nucleotides: TGTGCCAGCAGCTTGGCCGGTTCGAACACTGAAGCTTTCCTT.

This chain connects TRBV20-1 to TRBJ2-2; D may match TRBD1 or TRBD2 (5 bases each). The V end was cut by 3 bases, the J end by 1 base, with 6 bases between. Germline CDR1 DFQATT, CDR2 SNEGSKA (reference sequence). This CDR3 region has 13 residues. The CDR3 sequence: CSARGVNTGELFF. The CDR3 DNA reads TGCAGTGCTAGGGGGGTGAACACCGGGGAGCTGTTTTTT.

The chain has TRBV9 and TRBJ1-1, with D perhaps matching TRBD1 (5 bases). V gave up 4 bases and J gave up 4 bases, with 14 bases separating them. Per germline, CDR1 SGDLS and CDR2 YYNGEE. CDR3 length: 14 amino acids. The CDR3 DNA reads TGTGCCAGCAGCCCCGGCGGGGGTGCCACTGAAGCTTTCTTT. Its translation is CASSPGGGATEAFF.

This clonotype was recorded many times. The chain is built from TRBV13 and TRBJ1-2; D perhaps matches TRBD1 (6 bases). The CDR3 is 16 residues long. V lost 0 bases and J lost 4, with 15 bases in between. From germline, CDR1 is PRHDT and CDR2 FYEKMQ (reference sequence). In DNA form, the CDR3 reads TGTGCCAGCAGCTTAGGCCGGGGTAGGGGGAGCTATGGCTACACCTTC. It codes for CASSLGRGRGSYGYTF.

This clonotype was detected ten times or more. This chain links TRBV6-6 with TRBJ1-2, with no clear D. Trimming removed 6 bases from V and 3 bases from J, with 11 bases in between. CDR3 size: 13 residues. Per the germline V gene, CDR1 is MNHNY and CDR2 is SVGAGI (reference sequence). CDR3 sequence: CASSPDPYYGYTF. The CDR3 DNA reads as TGTGCCAGCAGCCCCGACCCATACTATGGCTACACCTTC.

The genes are TRBV19 and TRBJ2-2; D not resolved. Trimming removed 8 bases at V and 7 bases at J, with 5 bases between. Germline-derived CDR1 and CDR2 are LNHDA and SQIVND (reference sequence). CDR3 length: 10 residues. The CDR3 here is CASAIGELFF. The CDR3 bases are TGTGCCAGTGCGATCGGGGAGCTGTTTTTT.

Only a few counts were recorded for this clonotype. The chain uses TRBV25-1 and TRBJ1-2, with a weak D call TRBD1 (6 bases). Trimming took 8 bases from V and 2 from J, leaving 21 bases between them. CDR1 and CDR2 (germline): MGHDK, SYGVNS. This CDR3 spans 16 amino acids. CDR3 loop: CASSRAPGQGNYGYTF. CDR3 nucleotide sequence: TGTGCCAGCTCGAGGGCGCCGGGGCAGGGGAACTATGGCTACACCTTC.